The clone carrying this T cell receptor (beta chain) was recorded a few times. Its antigen remains unknown. TCRdb analysed the reads with MiXCR anew, one entry per CDR3 protein. The profile shows roughly 640,000 distinct CDR3 sequences, around 24% of them singletons. This sample is drawn from a study of T cell repertoires in cytomegalovirus infection. In the study overall: Matching HLA type, along with CMV infection, was indicated by public TCR beta signatures.

The J segment lost 2 bases and the V segment lost 5 bases, leaving 8 bases of the junction unmatched. The CDR3 is 17 amino acids. Germline assignment: CDR1 SGHAT and CDR2 FQNNGV. Study-wide points: Cumulative public TCR beta family frequency identified carriers of CMV plus the relevant HLA. In two of eight donors, the top clonotype was HLA-C-restricted CMV-specific.

This rearrangement joins TRBV11-2 to TRBJ2-3, with 12 bases aligning to TRBD2. This sequence was found in a human donor in good health (CMV status not recorded). Some clones in this sample may be carry-over from other donors' samples. The sequencing sample was made of CD8+ T cells from PBMCs. The DNA of the CDR3 is TGTGCCAGCAGCCCTCGACTAGCGGGGGCTTACACAGATACGCAGTATTTT. The encoded protein is CASSPRLAGAYTDTQYF.